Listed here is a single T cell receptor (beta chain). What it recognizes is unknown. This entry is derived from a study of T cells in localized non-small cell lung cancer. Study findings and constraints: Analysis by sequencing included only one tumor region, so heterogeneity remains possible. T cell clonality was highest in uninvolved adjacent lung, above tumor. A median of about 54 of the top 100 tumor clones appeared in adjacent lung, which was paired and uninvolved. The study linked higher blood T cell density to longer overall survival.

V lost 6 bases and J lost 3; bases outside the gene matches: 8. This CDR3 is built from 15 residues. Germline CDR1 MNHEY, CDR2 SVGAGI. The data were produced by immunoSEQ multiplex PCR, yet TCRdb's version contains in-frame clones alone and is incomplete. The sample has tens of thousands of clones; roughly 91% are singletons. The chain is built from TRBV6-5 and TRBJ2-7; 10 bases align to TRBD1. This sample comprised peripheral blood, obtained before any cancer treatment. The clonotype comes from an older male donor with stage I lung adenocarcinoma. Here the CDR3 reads CASSRRGTGDYEQYF. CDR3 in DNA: TGTGCCAGCAGCCGACGGGGGACAGGGGACTACGAGCAGTACTTC.